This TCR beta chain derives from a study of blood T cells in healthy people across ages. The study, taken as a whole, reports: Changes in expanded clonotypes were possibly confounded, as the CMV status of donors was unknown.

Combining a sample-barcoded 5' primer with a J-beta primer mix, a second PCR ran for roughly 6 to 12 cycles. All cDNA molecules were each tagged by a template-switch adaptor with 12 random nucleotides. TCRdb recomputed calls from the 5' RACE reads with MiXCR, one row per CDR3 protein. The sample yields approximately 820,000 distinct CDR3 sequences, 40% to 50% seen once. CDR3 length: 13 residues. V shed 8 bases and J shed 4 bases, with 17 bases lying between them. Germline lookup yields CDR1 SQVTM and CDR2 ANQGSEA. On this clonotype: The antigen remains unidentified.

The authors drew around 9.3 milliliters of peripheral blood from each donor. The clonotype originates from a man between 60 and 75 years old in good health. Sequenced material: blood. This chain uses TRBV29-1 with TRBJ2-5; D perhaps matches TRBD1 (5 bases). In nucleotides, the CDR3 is TGCAGCCATGAGCCCGCAGGGTCAGAGACCCAGTACTTC. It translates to CSHEPAGSETQYF.